This TCR beta chain was sequenced for a study of regulatory and conventional T cells in RAG deficiency. With regard to this clone: The target antigen is unknown.

The CDR3 length is 16 residues. The trim removed 0 bases at V and 7 bases at J, leaving 5 bases unmatched. Germline-derived CDR1 and CDR2 are MGHRA and YSYEKL. Genomic DNA came from blood conventional CD4+ T cells gated CD25-low CD127-high. Sequencing used immunoSEQ multiplex PCR; TCRdb keeps in-frame clones, though not all of them. The table records approximately 21,000 clones, around 95% of them present only once. Study conclusions and caveats: Compared with controls, unique Treg TCR beta sequences dropped around 110-fold in Omenn syndrome and CID/AS.

The same data also went into a second study, on regulatory T cells. From that study: Amplification used 52 TRBV primers and 13 TRBJ primers.

The receptor was derived from a human donor in good health. V usage is TRBV4-1 and J usage is TRBJ1-4, with 10 positions matching TRBD1. The source material was CD25- CD4+ T cells sorted from blood. CDR3: CASSQDVGQGTEKLFF. DNA of the CDR3: TGCGCCAGCAGCCAAGATGTGGGACAGGGGACTGAAAAACTGTTTTTT.